The TCR beta chain under discussion was sequenced for a study of T cell changes during pregnancy in multiple sclerosis. Trimming at V came to 2 bases and at J to 0 bases, leaving 5 bases not matched to a gene. This CDR3 has 18 amino acids. Germline CDR1 reads MNHNS; CDR2 reads SASEGT. Sequenced by immunoSEQ multiplex PCR; TCRdb stores in-frame clones only, minus some. Among around 36,000 clones listed, 92% were seen once. This receptor was taken from a female donor with multiple sclerosis, enrolled in a pregnancy study. The input for sequencing was CD8+ T cells from peripheral blood mononuclear cells, taken in the first trimester of pregnancy. The gene calls are TRBV6-1 and TRBJ2-5; the match to TRBD2 covers 14 bases. The chain's CDR3 is CASSERTSGGTNQETQYF. The DNA for the CDR3 is TGTGCCAGCAGTGAAAGGACTAGCGGGGGGACGAACCAAGAGACCCAGTACTTC.